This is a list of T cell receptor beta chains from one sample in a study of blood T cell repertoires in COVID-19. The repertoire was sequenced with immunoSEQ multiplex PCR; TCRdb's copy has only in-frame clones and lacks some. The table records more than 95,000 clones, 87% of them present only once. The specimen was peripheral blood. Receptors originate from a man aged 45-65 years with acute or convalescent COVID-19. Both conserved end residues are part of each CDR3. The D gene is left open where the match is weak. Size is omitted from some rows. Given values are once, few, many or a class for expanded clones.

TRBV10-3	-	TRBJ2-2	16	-	TGTGCCATCAGTTCGACCGGACAGACGAACACCGGGGAGCTGTTTTTT	CAISSTGQTNTGELFF
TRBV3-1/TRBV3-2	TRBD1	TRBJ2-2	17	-	TGTGCCAGCAGCCCGACGACAGGGGGGTCCAGCACCGGGGAGCTGTTTTTT	CASSPTTGGSSTGELFF
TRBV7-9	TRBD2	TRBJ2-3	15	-	TGTGCCAGCAGCTCCTCCACTAGCGGGAGAGATACGCAGTATTTT	CASSSSTSGRDTQYF
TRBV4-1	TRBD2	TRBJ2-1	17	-	TGCGCCAGCAGCCAAGAGGTGCCTAGCGGGGAAAGGAATGAGCAGTTCTTC	CASSQEVPSGERNEQFF
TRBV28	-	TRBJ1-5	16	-	TGTGCCAGCAGTCTCCCATTTCGGGGGTCCAATCAGCCCCAGCATTTT	CASSLPFRGSNQPQHF
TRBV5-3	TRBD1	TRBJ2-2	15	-	TGTGCCAGAAGCTTAGGGACAGGCCACACCGGGGAGCTGTTTTTT	CARSLGTGHTGELFF
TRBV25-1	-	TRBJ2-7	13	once	TGTGCCAGCAGGTCCGGCGGGTTCTACGAGCAGTACTTC	CASRSGGFYEQYF
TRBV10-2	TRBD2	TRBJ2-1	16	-	TGCGCCAGCAGTGGGGACATAGCGGGAGCCTCCTATGAGCAGTTCTTC	CASSGDIAGASYEQFF
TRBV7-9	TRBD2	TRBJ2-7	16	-	TGTGCCAGCAGCCACACCAGCGGGAAAAGCACCTACGAGCAGTACTTC	CASSHTSGKSTYEQYF
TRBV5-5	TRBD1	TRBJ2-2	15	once	TGTGCCAGCAGCTTGTACACAGGGGCCACCGGGGAGCTGTTTTTT	CASSLYTGATGELFF
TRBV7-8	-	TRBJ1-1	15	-	TGTGCCAGCAGCTTAGAGGGCGGGAGGGGTACTGAAGCTTTCTTT	CASSLEGGRGTEAFF
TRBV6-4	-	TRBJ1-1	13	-	TGTGCCAGCAGAATGGGAGCTAACACTGAAGCTTTCTTT	CASRMGANTEAFF
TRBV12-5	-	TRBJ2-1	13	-	TGTGCTAGTGGTAACGACCGGGTGCCCGAGCAGTTCTTC	CASGNDRVPEQFF
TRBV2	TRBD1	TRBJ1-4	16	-	TGTGCCAGCAGTGAAGGGAACAGGGGCCTGTATGAAAAACTGTTTTTT	CASSEGNRGLYEKLFF
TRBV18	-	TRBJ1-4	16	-	TGTGCCAGCTCCCCGACCCGGAATGCGGCTAATGAAAAACTGTTTTTT	CASSPTRNAANEKLFF
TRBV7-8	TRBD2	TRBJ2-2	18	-	TGTGCCAGCAGCTCGCTCCGGGGCGCGGGAGGCAACACCGGGGAGCTGTTTTTT	CASSSLRGAGGNTGELFF
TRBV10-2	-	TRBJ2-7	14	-	TGCGCCAGCACCGACCTTATAGGGGCTGGGGAGCAGTACTTC	CASTDLIGAGEQYF
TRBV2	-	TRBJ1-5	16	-	TGTGCCAGCAGTGAAGGTGACAGAGGCAGCAATCAGCCCCAGCATTTT	CASSEGDRGSNQPQHF
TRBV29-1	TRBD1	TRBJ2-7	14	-	TGCAGCGTTGAAGAGGGACAGTCTTTCTACGAGCAGTACTTC	CSVEEGQSFYEQYF
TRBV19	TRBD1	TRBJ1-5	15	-	TGTGCCAGTAGTGCCAACAGGGGAGGCAATCAGCCCCAGCATTTT	CASSANRGGNQPQHF
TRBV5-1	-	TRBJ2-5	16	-	TGCGCCAGCAGGATTGGAGGGGGGGCTAACCAAGAGACCCAGTACTTC	CASRIGGGANQETQYF
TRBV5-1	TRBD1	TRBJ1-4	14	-	TGCGCCAGCAGCGCGGGGACAGGGAGTGCCGGACTGTTTTTT	CASSAGTGSAGLFF
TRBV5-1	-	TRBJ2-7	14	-	TGCGCCAGCAAATCGCAGGGCGATCCCTACGAGCAGTACTTC	CASKSQGDPYEQYF
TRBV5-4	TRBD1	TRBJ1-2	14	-	TGTGCCAGCAGCTACCGTGACAGGGAAAAGGGCTACACCTTC	CASSYRDREKGYTF
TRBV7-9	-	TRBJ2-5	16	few	TGTGCCAGCAGCTTAGCGGGAGGAAGGAACCAAGAGACCCAGTACTTC	CASSLAGGRNQETQYF